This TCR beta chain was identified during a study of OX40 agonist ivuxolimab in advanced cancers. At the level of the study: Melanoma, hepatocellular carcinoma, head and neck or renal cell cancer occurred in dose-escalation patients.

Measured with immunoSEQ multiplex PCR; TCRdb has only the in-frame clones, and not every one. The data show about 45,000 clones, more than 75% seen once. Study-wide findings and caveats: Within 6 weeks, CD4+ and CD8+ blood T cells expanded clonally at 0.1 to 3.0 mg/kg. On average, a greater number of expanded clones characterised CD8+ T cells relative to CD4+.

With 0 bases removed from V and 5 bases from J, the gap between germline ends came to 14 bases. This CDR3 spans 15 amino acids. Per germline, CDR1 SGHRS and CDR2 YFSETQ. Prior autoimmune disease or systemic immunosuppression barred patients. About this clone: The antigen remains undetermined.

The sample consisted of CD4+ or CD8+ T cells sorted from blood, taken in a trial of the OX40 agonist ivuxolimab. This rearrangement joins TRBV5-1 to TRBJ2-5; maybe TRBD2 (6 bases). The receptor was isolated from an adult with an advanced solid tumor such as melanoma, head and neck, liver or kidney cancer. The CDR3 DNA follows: TGCGCCAGCAGCTTGGGGTCACTTGCGGGGGAGACCCAGTACTTC. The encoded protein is CASSLGSLAGETQYF.